This T cell receptor beta chain was sequenced for a study of blood T cell repertoires in COVID-19. The protocol was immunoSEQ multiplex PCR, while the TCRdb copy is restricted to in-frame clones and leaves out a portion. The sample consists of more than 250,000 clones, approximately 89% of them appearing once. Participant age was roughly 18 to 95 years, and participants resided in approximately 24 US areas. The sample was PBMCs or T cells enriched from blood (not recorded which). The TCR comes from a woman aged 30 to 39 who had recovered from COVID-19.

CDR3 loop: CASLFRIPFPYNSPLHF. The CDR3 coding sequence is TGCGCCAGCTTATTTCGTATCCCTTTCCCCTATAATTCACCCCTCCACTTT. The chain combines TRBV10-1 with TRBJ1-6; D not resolved. The CDR3 covers 17 residues. In germline, CDR1 is WNHNN, CDR2 SYGVQD (reference sequence). With 8 bases removed from V and 2 bases from J, the gap between germline ends came to 19 bases.